These T cell receptor beta chains were read from a single sample in a study of T cell responses to AZD1222 COVID-19 vaccine. Profiling relied on immunoSEQ multiplex PCR, and the TCRdb table lists in-frame clones only, not all of them. This sample has approximately 80,000 clones, with approximately 85% found just once. The source was peripheral blood, collected 28 days after the second AZD1222 dose. These receptors were collected from an adult who received the AZD1222 COVID-19 vaccine. Both conserved end residues are part of each CDR3. A D gene is named only where the DNA matches it firmly. Only part of the rows carry a size: once, few, many, or a class if the clone is expanded.

v_gene: TRBV6-5; j_gene: TRBJ1-4; abundance: -; d_gene: TRBD1; CDR3nt: TGTGCCAGCAGTTACACGACAGGGGTGGGCGAAAAACTGTTTTTT; CDR3aa: CASSYTTGVGEKLFF
v_gene: TRBV29-1; j_gene: TRBJ2-7; abundance: -; d_gene: -; CDR3nt: TGCAGCGTTGAAATTGGGCGGTACGAGCAGTACTTC; CDR3aa: CSVEIGRYEQYF
v_gene: TRBV24-1; j_gene: TRBJ2-3; abundance: -; d_gene: TRBD2; CDR3nt: TGTGCCACCAGTGACTATAGCGGGAGCACAGATACGCAGTATTTT; CDR3aa: CATSDYSGSTDTQYF
v_gene: TRBV29-1; j_gene: TRBJ1-2; abundance: -; d_gene: -; CDR3nt: TGCAGCGTGGATACAAGGGAGGACTATGGCTACACCTTC; CDR3aa: CSVDTREDYGYTF
v_gene: TRBV28; j_gene: TRBJ1-5; abundance: -; d_gene: -; CDR3nt: TGTGCCAGCGCCCTAGACCAGGGCAATCAGCCCCAGCATTTT; CDR3aa: CASALDQGNQPQHF
v_gene: TRBV28; j_gene: TRBJ1-1; abundance: -; d_gene: -; CDR3nt: TGTGCCAGCAGTTTATCGGTCCGAAGGGCTTTCTTT; CDR3aa: CASSLSVRRAFF
v_gene: TRBV2; j_gene: TRBJ2-1; abundance: once; d_gene: -; CDR3nt: TGTGCCACTACCAACAATGAGCAGTTCTTC; CDR3aa: CATTNNEQFF
v_gene: TRBV30; j_gene: TRBJ1-3; abundance: -; d_gene: -; CDR3nt: TGTGCCTGGAGTGCCGCACAGGGACATGGAAACACCATATATTTT; CDR3aa: CAWSAAQGHGNTIYF
v_gene: TRBV10-1; j_gene: TRBJ2-5; abundance: -; d_gene: -; CDR3nt: TGCGCCAGCAGTGAGTCGGACCTTCGGGAGACCCAGTACTTC; CDR3aa: CASSESDLRETQYF
v_gene: TRBV6-6; j_gene: TRBJ2-7; abundance: -; d_gene: -; CDR3nt: TGTGCCAGCAGTTACTCGATTCCGGGGGTGGGCGAGCAGTACTTC; CDR3aa: CASSYSIPGVGEQYF
v_gene: TRBV18; j_gene: TRBJ1-1; abundance: -; d_gene: -; CDR3nt: TGTGCCAGCTCACCACCGGCGGGACTGAACACTGAAGCTTTCTTT; CDR3aa: CASSPPAGLNTEAFF
v_gene: TRBV19; j_gene: TRBJ2-5; abundance: -; d_gene: TRBD2; CDR3nt: TGTGCCAGTAATCCAACCGCCCTAGGGGCTAGCGGGGCCCCACAAGAGACCCAGTACTTC; CDR3aa: CASNPTALGASGAPQETQYF
v_gene: TRBV6-1; j_gene: TRBJ2-6; abundance: -; d_gene: -; CDR3nt: TGTGCCAGCAGTGCCTTCAGGGGGGCGGGGGCCAACGTCCTGACTTTC; CDR3aa: CASSAFRGAGANVLTF
v_gene: TRBV9; j_gene: TRBJ2-7; abundance: -; d_gene: TRBD2; CDR3nt: TGTGCCAGCAGCGTAGGATCGTTGGGGACTAGCGGAGACCATTCCTCCTACGAGCAGTACTTC; CDR3aa: CASSVGSLGTSGDHSSYEQYF
v_gene: TRBV25-1; j_gene: TRBJ1-6; abundance: -; d_gene: TRBD1; CDR3nt: TGTGCCAGCAGTCAGGGGGCAGGGTCACCCCTCCACTTT; CDR3aa: CASSQGAGSPLHF
v_gene: TRBV6-5; j_gene: TRBJ1-1; abundance: -; d_gene: -; CDR3nt: TGTGCCAGCTACGGGGTTGTAAACACTGAAGCTTTCTTT; CDR3aa: CASYGVVNTEAFF
v_gene: TRBV11-2; j_gene: TRBJ1-4; abundance: -; d_gene: -; CDR3nt: TGTGCCAGCAGTCTTCGCGGGACACCCGCAACTAATGAAAAACTGTTTTTT; CDR3aa: CASSLRGTPATNEKLFF
v_gene: TRBV29-1; j_gene: TRBJ2-1; abundance: -; d_gene: -; CDR3nt: TGCAGCGTTGACGGGCAGGACTACAATGAGCAGTTCTTC; CDR3aa: CSVDGQDYNEQFF
v_gene: TRBV7-3; j_gene: TRBJ1-2; abundance: -; d_gene: -; CDR3nt: TGTGCCAGCAGCCCATCGGGGGCTGGGTATGGCTACACCTTC; CDR3aa: CASSPSGAGYGYTF
v_gene: TRBV15; j_gene: TRBJ2-1; abundance: -; d_gene: -; CDR3nt: TGTGCCACCAGCTTCAGGGGTGATGAGCAGTTCTTC; CDR3aa: CATSFRGDEQFF
v_gene: TRBV7-2; j_gene: TRBJ1-4; abundance: -; d_gene: TRBD1; CDR3nt: TGTGCCAGCAGCTGGGACAGGACATCACCGGGCAAACTGTTTTTT; CDR3aa: CASSWDRTSPGKLFF
v_gene: TRBV27; j_gene: TRBJ2-5; abundance: -; d_gene: -; CDR3nt: TGTGCCAGCAGTTGGAAACAGGGTGGGGAGACCCAGTACTTC; CDR3aa: CASSWKQGGETQYF
v_gene: TRBV10-3; j_gene: TRBJ1-3; abundance: -; d_gene: TRBD1; CDR3nt: TGTGCCATCAGCCAGGGACAGGGGTACTCTGGAAACACCATATATTTT; CDR3aa: CAISQGQGYSGNTIYF
v_gene: TRBV15; j_gene: TRBJ2-7; abundance: -; d_gene: TRBD2; CDR3nt: TGTGCCACCAGCCAGGGACTAGCGGTCTACGAGCAGTACTTC; CDR3aa: CATSQGLAVYEQYF
v_gene: TRBV30; j_gene: TRBJ1-1; abundance: -; d_gene: TRBD1; CDR3nt: TGTGCCTGGGACAGGGAAGGGCCTGAAGCTTTCTTT; CDR3aa: CAWDREGPEAFF
v_gene: TRBV4-3; j_gene: TRBJ2-1; abundance: -; d_gene: TRBD1; CDR3nt: TGCGCCAGCAGCTTTGACAGGGTGAATGAGCAGTTCTTC; CDR3aa: CASSFDRVNEQFF
v_gene: TRBV15; j_gene: TRBJ2-3; abundance: -; d_gene: -; CDR3nt: TGTGCCACCAGCAGAGATTGGGGAGACCTCCGGGATACGCAGTATTTT; CDR3aa: CATSRDWGDLRDTQYF
v_gene: TRBV27; j_gene: TRBJ1-1; abundance: -; d_gene: -; CDR3nt: TGTGCCAGCAGTTTACAGGGTCGGACCACTGAAGCTTTCTTT; CDR3aa: CASSLQGRTTEAFF
v_gene: TRBV7-2; j_gene: TRBJ1-5; abundance: -; d_gene: TRBD1; CDR3nt: TGTGCCAGCAGCACATCAGGGGGGAGCAATCAGCCCCAGCATTTT; CDR3aa: CASSTSGGSNQPQHF
v_gene: TRBV20-1; j_gene: TRBJ1-2; abundance: -; d_gene: -; CDR3nt: TGCAGTGCTAGTGTCACGGGGGGGAACTATGGCTACACCTTC; CDR3aa: CSASVTGGNYGYTF
v_gene: TRBV2; j_gene: TRBJ1-4; abundance: -; d_gene: TRBD1; CDR3nt: TGTGCCAGGGGACAGGGGAATGAAAAACTGTTTTTT; CDR3aa: CARGQGNEKLFF
v_gene: TRBV19; j_gene: TRBJ1-2; abundance: -; d_gene: -; CDR3nt: TGTGCCAGTGCAAACGGGTGGGGGGTGAACAGCGGCTACACCTTC; CDR3aa: CASANGWGVNSGYTF
v_gene: TRBV6-5; j_gene: TRBJ2-6; abundance: -; d_gene: -; CDR3nt: TGTGCCAGCAATCGGTCTGGGGCCAACGTCCTGACTTTC; CDR3aa: CASNRSGANVLTF
v_gene: TRBV3-1/TRBV3-2; j_gene: TRBJ1-1; abundance: few; d_gene: -; CDR3nt: TGTGCCAGTCTACTACAGGGAACGAACACTGAAGCTTTCTTT; CDR3aa: CASLLQGTNTEAFF
v_gene: TRBV6-6; j_gene: TRBJ1-1; abundance: -; d_gene: TRBD1; CDR3nt: TGTGCCAGCAGTTACGGACGGACAGGGAGCGACACTGAAGCTTTCTTT; CDR3aa: CASSYGRTGSDTEAFF
v_gene: TRBV13; j_gene: TRBJ2-3; abundance: -; d_gene: -; CDR3nt: TGTGCCAGCAGCTTAAAAGCCACCACAGATACGCAGTATTTT; CDR3aa: CASSLKATTDTQYF
v_gene: TRBV5-5; j_gene: TRBJ1-2; abundance: -; d_gene: -; CDR3nt: TGTGCCAGCTGGGCCACCTACTATGGCTACACCTTC; CDR3aa: CASWATYYGYTF
v_gene: TRBV7-9; j_gene: TRBJ2-1; abundance: -; d_gene: TRBD1; CDR3nt: TGTGCCAGCAGCTGGGGGGACAGGGTCTCTAATGAGCAGTTCTTC; CDR3aa: CASSWGDRVSNEQFF
v_gene: TRBV7-3; j_gene: TRBJ2-3; abundance: -; d_gene: -; CDR3nt: TGTGCCAGCAGCTCCGGGACTCAACCAGATACGCAGTATTTT; CDR3aa: CASSSGTQPDTQYF
v_gene: TRBV6-1; j_gene: TRBJ1-2; abundance: -; d_gene: -; CDR3nt: TGTGCCAGCAGTGAGGTGTTGGCGCCCGGAGTTTGGTATGGCTACACCTTC; CDR3aa: CASSEVLAPGVWYGYTF
v_gene: TRBV7-2; j_gene: TRBJ2-7; abundance: -; d_gene: -; CDR3nt: TGTGCCAGCAGCTCCGGTTCGGCGGGGAGCGACGAGCAGTACTTC; CDR3aa: CASSSGSAGSDEQYF
v_gene: TRBV18; j_gene: TRBJ1-5; abundance: -; d_gene: TRBD1; CDR3nt: TGTGCCAGCTCACTGAGACACGACAGGGGAGGTCAGCCCCAGCATTTT; CDR3aa: CASSLRHDRGGQPQHF
v_gene: TRBV9; j_gene: TRBJ2-7; abundance: -; d_gene: TRBD1; CDR3nt: TGTGCCAGCAGCCCCTCAGGGACAGGGCCTGCCTACGAGCAGTACTTC; CDR3aa: CASSPSGTGPAYEQYF
v_gene: TRBV9; j_gene: TRBJ1-1; abundance: -; d_gene: TRBD1; CDR3nt: TGTGCCAGCAGCCCCCGTGGACAGGGCGGGGATTCGCGCACTGAAGCTTTCTTT; CDR3aa: CASSPRGQGGDSRTEAFF
v_gene: TRBV4-2; j_gene: TRBJ2-5; abundance: once; d_gene: TRBD1; CDR3nt: TGTGCCAGCAGCCAAGATCAAGGGGACAGGGTCCGAGAGACCCAGTACTTC; CDR3aa: CASSQDQGDRVRETQYF
v_gene: TRBV5-5; j_gene: TRBJ2-2; abundance: -; d_gene: TRBD1; CDR3nt: TGTGCCAGCAGCTCCTCGACAGGGGCAGGGACCGGGGAGCTGTTTTTT; CDR3aa: CASSSSTGAGTGELFF
v_gene: TRBV29-1; j_gene: TRBJ2-1; abundance: -; d_gene: TRBD2; CDR3nt: TGCAGCGTTGCGGCTAGCGGGAGGGCCATAGGTGGGAATGAGCAGTTCTTC; CDR3aa: CSVAASGRAIGGNEQFF
v_gene: TRBV4-2; j_gene: TRBJ2-1; abundance: -; d_gene: -; CDR3nt: TGTGCCAGCAGCCAAGGCTCTAGCGTGGGTGAGCAGTTCTTC; CDR3aa: CASSQGSSVGEQFF
v_gene: TRBV9; j_gene: TRBJ2-2; abundance: -; d_gene: TRBD1; CDR3nt: TGTGCCAGCAGCCCCCGATCGGTACAGGGGACCGGGGAGCTGTTTTTT; CDR3aa: CASSPRSVQGTGELFF
v_gene: TRBV6-5; j_gene: TRBJ2-1; abundance: -; d_gene: TRBD2; CDR3nt: TGTGCCAGCAGCTACGTACTAGCGGGAGAGTATGAGCAGTTCTTC; CDR3aa: CASSYVLAGEYEQFF
v_gene: TRBV11-2; j_gene: TRBJ2-3; abundance: -; d_gene: -; CDR3nt: TGTGCCAGCAGCTTACGGGGACCCCCAGCCTATACGCAGTATTTT; CDR3aa: CASSLRGPPAYTQYF
v_gene: TRBV5-1; j_gene: TRBJ2-2; abundance: -; d_gene: TRBD2; CDR3nt: TGCGCCAGCAGGCGAATCCTAGCGGGAGGGCCGAGAGGCACCGGGGAGCTGTTTTTT; CDR3aa: CASRRILAGGPRGTGELFF
v_gene: TRBV5-1; j_gene: TRBJ1-2; abundance: -; d_gene: -; CDR3nt: TGCGCCAGCAGCTTTTCAGGGGACTATGGCTACACCTTC; CDR3aa: CASSFSGDYGYTF
v_gene: TRBV28; j_gene: TRBJ2-7; abundance: few; d_gene: TRBD2; CDR3nt: TGTGCCAGCAGTCTCGGGACTAGCGGGAGTTCTTCCTACGAGCAGTACTTC; CDR3aa: CASSLGTSGSSSYEQYF
v_gene: TRBV7-6; j_gene: TRBJ2-2; abundance: -; d_gene: TRBD2; CDR3nt: TGTGCCAGCAGCTTAGCTCTAGCGGGGAACACCGGGGAGCTGTTTTTT; CDR3aa: CASSLALAGNTGELFF
v_gene: TRBV28; j_gene: TRBJ2-7; abundance: -; d_gene: -; CDR3nt: TGTGCCAGCAGTCGGCTACTTTCCTACGAGCAGTACTTC; CDR3aa: CASSRLLSYEQYF